The 6 T cell receptor beta chains below all came from one sample that was sequenced in a study of OX40 agonist ivuxolimab in advanced cancers. This table comes from immunoSEQ multiplex PCR, and its TCRdb copy is limited to in-frame clones, with some not included. Of tens of thousands of clones listed, about 82% were seen once; the top ten hold around 2.8%. The specimen was CD4+ or CD8+ T cells sorted from blood, collected in a trial of the OX40 agonist ivuxolimab. The source is an adult with an advanced solid tumor such as melanoma, head and neck, liver or kidney cancer.

V usage is TRBV5-1 and J usage is TRBJ1-5; D gene unclear. The CDR3 has 15 amino acids. Looked up from germline, CDR1 is SGHRS and CDR2 is YFSETQ. Trimming left V 0 bases short and J 4 bases short, with 11 bases between. The CDR3 is CASSLAGGGNQPQHF. The CDR3 DNA is TGCGCCAGCAGCTTGGCTGGCGGCGGGAATCAGCCCCAGCATTTT.

The V and J genes are TRBV11-3 and TRBJ2-1; TRBD2 agrees at 11 bases. This CDR3 comprises 16 residues. CDR1 and CDR2 from the germline V gene are SGHNT and YENEEA. The trim removed 0 bases at V and 7 bases at J, leaving 5 bases unmatched. DNA of the CDR3: TGTGCCAGCAGCTTAGACCTAACTAGCGGGAGAAATGAGCAGTTCTTC. It is translated as CASSLDLTSGRNEQFF.

This clone has a handful of counts. The rearrangement joins TRBV18 to TRBJ2-2; D uncertain. CDR1 KGHSH and CDR2 LQKENI come from the germline V gene. The CDR3 runs 13 residues. The germline V and J ends were trimmed by 2 bases and 4 bases, with 5 bases remaining between them. CDR3 DNA: TGTGCCAGCTCACCATCCAGCACCGGGGAGCTGTTTTTT. This codes for CASSPSSTGELFF. The whole variable domain, filled in from reference TRBV18 and TRBJ2-2, reads NAGVMQNPRHLVRRRGQEARLRCSPMKGHSHVYWYRQLPEEGLKFMVYLQKENIIDESGMPKERFSAEFPKEGPSILRIQQVVRGDSAAYFCASSPSSTGELFFGEGSRLTVL.

V and J are TRBV9 and TRBJ2-7; D remains ambiguous. CDR1 is SGDLS and CDR2 is YYNGEE in the germline V gene. The CDR3 spans 13 residues. The V and J ends lost 4 bases and 0 bases respectively, with 8 bases between them. CDR3 residues: CASSSRPSYEQYF. The CDR3 nucleotides are TGTGCCAGCAGCTCCCGGCCCTCCTACGAGCAGTACTTC.

CDR3 in DNA: TGTGCCAGCAGCCTAAGGGGGCGAGGTCAGCCCCAGCATTTT. Translated: CASSLRGRGQPQHF. This sequence joins TRBV7-2 and TRBJ1-5; 7 bases fit TRBD1. CDR3 length: 14 residues. V dropped 5 bases and J dropped 6; count of bases not matched to a gene: 7. Germline V gives CDR1 SGHTA, CDR2 FQGNSA.

V is TRBV4-3 and J is TRBJ1-1; unclear D gene. The CDR3 has 14 amino acids. Trimming stripped 0 bases from V and 1 base from J, with 6 bases between. The germline V gene has CDR1 LGHNA and CDR2 YSLEER. In DNA, the CDR3 is TGCGCCAGCAGCCAAGACTACAGGAACACTGAAGCTTTCTTT. Translation gives CASSQDYRNTEAFF.